This note documents a single T cell receptor beta chain sequence. Antigen: not known. The data were obtained in a study of regulatory T cells in long-lasting Graves disease. Study findings and constraints: Relative to new patients (roughly 950), persistent patients exhibited greater sharing of public clonotypes (about 2,700).

Relying on iRepertoire HTBI primers and Arm-PCR of CDR3 regions, the team built TCR beta libraries. TCRdb called the multiplex PCR reads again in MiXCR, with one record for every CDR3 protein. The sample lists 200,000 to 250,000 distinct CDR3 sequences; around a fifth were seen once. Trimming left V 4 bases short and J 12 bases short, with 16 bases between. The CDR3 spans 13 residues. The germline V gene has CDR1 SGHVS and CDR2 FQNEAQ. The time point denotes: newly diagnosed GD, antithyroid drugs for less than 3 months. TCR sequences were obtained from RNA taken from PBMCs. By American Thyroid Association guidelines, Graves' disease was diagnosed in the cohort. These data were likewise used in another study, on T cells in Graves' hyperthyroidism and ophthalmopathy. From that report: First-round RT-PCR with HTBI primers amplified the TCR CDR3 region.

The sample in question was peripheral blood mononuclear cells (PBMCs), obtained at new diagnosis, from a patient treated with antithyroid drugs. The chain has TRBV7-8 and TRBJ2-1; maybe TRBD2 (6 bases). The sequence was obtained from a woman aged 25 to 45 with Graves disease. The CDR3, as DNA: TGTGCCAGCAGCTCAAACTTTCCCGGGGGGCAGTTCTTC. It codes for CASSSNFPGGQFF. The full variable domain, rest sourced from reference TRBV7-8 and TRBJ2-1, is GAGVSQSPRYKVAKRGQDVALRCDPISGHVSLFWYQQALGQGPEFLTYFQNEAQLDKSGLPSDRFFAERPEGSVSTLKIQRTQQEDSAVYLCASSSNFPGGQFFGPGTRLTVL.